Shown below are 27 T cell receptor beta chains from a single sample sequenced in a study of shared clonotypes between healthy human individuals. Naive CD8 populations comprised CD45RO-negative cells positively selected for CCR7, excluding terminally differentiated effector memory CD45RA+ cells. Method: immunoSEQ multiplex PCR; TCRdb's copy keeps in-frame clones and lacks some. Here the sample spans millions of clones, just over 90% being singletons. Sequenced input: naive CD8+ T cells from PBMCs. The receptors were sampled from a young man in good health. Some clones in this sample may be carry-over from other donors' samples.

The genes are TRBV7-9 and TRBJ1-1; the match to TRBD1 covers 10 bases. CDR3 length: 13 amino acids. The ends lost 1 base at V and 10 bases at J; junction bases unmatched: 3. Germline V gene data show CDR1 as SEHNR and CDR2 as FQNEAQ (reference sequence). CDR3 bases: TGTGCCAGCAGCTTAGGGCGGGACAGGGGAGCTTTCTTT. Amino acid sequence: CASSLGRDRGAFF.

The chain uses TRBV7-9 and TRBJ2-1, with D maybe TRBD1 (7 bases). The CDR3 runs 15 residues. Trimming removed 1 base from V and 8 bases from J, with 15 bases in between. Germline CDR1 reads SEHNR; CDR2 reads FQNEAQ (reference sequence). CDR3 amino acids: CASSLGGGTADEQFF. In nucleotides, the CDR3 is TGTGCCAGCAGCTTAGGGGGCGGGACAGCTGATGAGCAGTTCTTC.

This clone was seen just once. The V and J genes are TRBV6-6 and TRBJ2-3; 8 nucleotides line up with TRBD2. This CDR3 is built from 14 residues. J lost 1 base, V lost 5 bases, and 2 bases had no gene match. From germline, CDR1 is MNHNY and CDR2 SVGAGI (reference sequence). CDR3 nucleotides: TGTGCCAGCAGTACGACTAGCGGCACAGATACGCAGTATTTT. Translating gives CASSTTSGTDTQYF.

The chain links TRBV5-4 to TRBJ1-5; D gene ambiguous. V was clipped by 3 bases and J by 7 bases, with 11 bases between them. Germline V gene sequence: CDR1 SGHNT, CDR2 YYREEE (reference sequence). There are 13 residues in the CDR3. The CDR3 DNA follows: TGTGCCAGCAGCTCGGGTGGGGTCCAGCCCCAGCATTTT. Amino acids: CASSSGGVQPQHF.

This chain uses TRBV10-3 with TRBJ1-2; no clear D. The CDR3 length is 12 residues. V was pared by 5 bases and J by 1 base, with 5 bases between. CDR1 and CDR2 from the germline V gene are ENHRY and SYGVKD. CDR3 in amino acids: CAISSDNYGYTF. The DNA for the CDR3 is TGTGCCATCAGTTCAGATAACTATGGCTACACCTTC.

This clone appeared a few times. The rearrangement uses TRBV5-4 and TRBJ1-3, with no clear D. Trimming removed 3 bases from V and 0 bases from J, with 13 bases in between. The CDR3 runs to 16 residues. The germline gives CDR1 SGHNT, CDR2 YYREEE (reference sequence). The CDR3 DNA reads TGTGCCAGCAGCTGCCGTGGTGACTGCTCTGGAAACACCATATATTTT. Translating it yields CASSCRGDCSGNTIYF. Together with reference TRBV5-4 and TRBJ1-3, the CDR3 gives the full variable domain: ETGVTQSPTHLIKTRGQQVTLRCSSQSGHNTVSWYQQALGQGPQFIFQYYREEENGRGNFPPRFSGLQFPNYSSELNVNALELDDSALYLCASSCRGDCSGNTIYFGEGSWLTVV.

The chain links TRBV11-2 to TRBJ2-3, with 7 nucleotides matching TRBD2. V shed 0 bases and J 0 bases; nucleotides not matched to a gene: 3. This CDR3 contains 16 residues. Per the germline V gene, CDR1 is SGHAT and CDR2 is FQNNGV. The CDR3 DNA sequence: TGTGCCAGCAGCTTAGAATATAGCGGGAGCACAGATACGCAGTATTTT. Translation gives CASSLEYSGSTDTQYF.

The chain recombines TRBV7-9 with TRBJ2-4, with D perhaps assigned TRBD1 or TRBD2 (5 bases each). Germline lookup yields CDR1 SEHNR and CDR2 FQNEAQ (reference sequence). The CDR3 loop spans 18 amino acids. The V gene lost 4 bases and the J gene lost 8 bases, with 27 bases spanning the gap. The CDR3: CASSSDSEGPDTADIQYF. DNA for the CDR3: TGTGCCAGCAGCTCCGATTCCGAGGGGCCAGATACGGCGGACATTCAGTACTTC. The full variable domain, its missing parts supplied by reference TRBV7-9 and TRBJ2-4, is DTGVSQNPRHKITKRGQNVTFRCDPISEHNRLYWYRQTLGQGPEFLTYFQNEAQLEKSRLLSDRFSAERPKGSFSTLEIQRTEQGDSAMYLCASSSDSEGPDTADIQYFGAGTRLSVL.

Points on this clone: The same CDR3 arises from other DNA sequences in this sample as well. The chain carries TRBV9 and TRBJ2-3; D is undetermined. CDR3 length equals 15 residues. Trimming removed 0 bases at V and 0 bases at J, with 8 bases between. Germline values: CDR1 SGDLS, CDR2 YYNGEE. The DNA for the CDR3 is TGTGCCAGCAGCGTAGGTTCGAGTAGCACAGATACGCAGTATTTT. It translates to CASSVGSSSTDTQYF. Drawing the rest from reference TRBV9 and TRBJ2-3, the complete variable domain is DSGVTQTPKHLITATGQRVTLRCSPRSGDLSVYWYQQSLDQGLQFLIQYYNGEERAKGNILERFSAQQFPDLHSELNLSSLELGDSALYFCASSVGSSSTDTQYFGPGTRLTVL.

The V and J genes are TRBV7-9 and TRBJ2-1; 11 positions agree with TRBD2. This CDR3 comprises 19 residues. V gave up 4 bases and J gave up 2 bases; unmatched junction bases: 13. Germline CDR1 and CDR2: SEHNR and FQNEAQ (reference sequence). CDR3 DNA: TGTGCCAGCAGCTCGCCACCAACAACTAGCGGGAGTACCTACAATGAGCAGTTCTTC. This gives the protein CASSSPPTTSGSTYNEQFF.

The chain links TRBV14 to TRBJ2-7, with D tentatively TRBD1 (6 bases). The CDR3 extends over 15 amino acids. Germline lookup yields CDR1 SGHDN and CDR2 FVKESK. Trimming stripped 2 bases from V and 3 bases from J, with 14 bases between. The CDR3 DNA reads TGTGCCAGCAGCCAACGAGGGGGTTCGGTCTACGAGCAGTACTTC. The encoded protein is CASSQRGGSVYEQYF.

The CDR3 DNA sequence: TGTGCCAGCAGCATAATCACCGGGACCGTCATAGTCCCTGAGCAGTTCTTC. Its translation: CASSIITGTVIVPEQFF. The chain employs TRBV5-6 and TRBJ2-1; TRBD1 or TRBD2 may be the D gene (5 bases each). V shed 4 bases and J shed 9 bases, with 26 bases lying between them. The CDR3 runs to 17 residues. Germline assignment: CDR1 SGHDT and CDR2 YYEEEE.

V and J are TRBV2 and TRBJ2-7; D perhaps matches TRBD2 (5 bases). The CDR3 spans 14 residues. Germline CDR1 is SNHLY and CDR2 is FYNNEI. With 6 bases removed from V and 2 bases from J, the gap between germline ends came to 14 bases. The chain's CDR3 is CASRTAWRPYEQYF. The DNA of the CDR3 is TGTGCCAGCAGGACTGCATGGAGGCCCTACGAGCAGTACTTC.

This chain uses TRBV7-3 with TRBJ2-6; D gene uncertain. Trimming stripped 0 bases from V and 1 base from J, with 4 bases between. The length of the CDR3 is 15 residues. Germline CDR1 is SGHTA and CDR2 is FQGTGA. CDR3 in amino acids: CASSLTRSGANVLTF. The CDR3 DNA is TGTGCCAGCAGCTTAACCAGATCTGGGGCCAACGTCCTGACTTTC. The full variable domain, in which reference TRBV7-3 and TRBJ2-6 provide the parts outside the CDR3, is GAGVSQTPSNKVTEKGKYVELRCDPISGHTALYWYRQSLGQGPEFLIYFQGTGAADDSGLPNDRFFAVRPEGSVSTLKIQRTERGDSAVYLCASSLTRSGANVLTFGAGSRLTVL.

V usage is TRBV7-6 and J usage is TRBJ1-4; a weak D match, TRBD1 (5 bases). Germline-derived CDR1 and CDR2 are SGHVS and FNYEAQ. The V end lost 5 bases, the J end lost 8 bases, and 18 bases lay between the germline ends. The CDR3 totals 15 residues. CDR3 region: CASSQMGLRFEKLFF. The CDR3, as DNA: TGTGCCAGCAGCCAGATGGGACTCCGCTTCGAAAAACTGTTTTTT.

V usage is TRBV6-5 and J usage is TRBJ2-2, with no clear D. V gave up 3 bases and J gave up 11 bases, with 13 bases separating them. The CDR3 totals 13 residues. From germline, CDR1 is MNHEY and CDR2 SVGAGI. CDR3 nucleotides: TGTGCCAGCAGTTATAATCCCCCGACCGAGCTGTTTTTT. This gives the protein CASSYNPPTELFF.

The chain is built from TRBV28 and TRBJ2-7; either TRBD1 or TRBD2 may fit D (5 bases each). From germline, CDR1 is MDHEN and CDR2 SYDVKM. Trimming took off 5 bases at V and 2 bases at J, with 13 bases between the two ends. This CDR3 comprises 14 residues. CDR3 DNA sequence: TGTGCCAGCAGTATCGGGGTGGGGGCCTACGAGCAGTACTTC. Translated, it gives CASSIGVGAYEQYF. Full variable domain (missing parts from reference TRBV28 and TRBJ2-7): DVKVTQSSRYLVKRTGEKVFLECVQDMDHENMFWYRQDPGLGLRLIYFSYDVKMKEKGDIPEGYSVSREKKERFSLILESASTNQTSMYLCASSIGVGAYEQYFGPGTRLTVT.

The sample holds one count of this clone. Sequence at one end of the junction differs from germline and may be a read error. The chain is built from TRBV2 and TRBJ2-7, with 15 bases matching TRBD2. The CDR3 extends over 16 amino acids. Germline V gene lookup returns CDR1 SNHLY and CDR2 FYNNEI. This CDR3 is CASREGTSGRNGEQYF. The CDR3 bases are TGTGCCAGCAGAGAAGGGACTAGCGGGAGGAATGGCGAGCAGTACTTC.

The chain combines TRBV28 with TRBJ2-2; possible D gene TRBD2, 6 bases. Germline lookup yields CDR1 MDHEN and CDR2 SYDVKM. The V end was cut by 6 bases, the J end by 5 bases, with 19 bases between. The CDR3 contains 16 residues. CDR3 sequence: CASSLTGEGGTGELFF. The CDR3 coding sequence is TGTGCCAGCAGCTTGACGGGAGAGGGAGGTACCGGGGAGCTGTTTTTT.

V usage is TRBV14 and J usage is TRBJ2-2, with 7 bases aligning to TRBD1. This CDR3 has 18 amino acids. Germline V CDR1 and CDR2: SGHDN, FVKESK. With 4 bases clipped from V and 2 bases from J, the junction kept 13 bases outside the gene matches. The DNA of the CDR3 is TGTGCCAGCAGCCCGCGCTCTACAGGGGTTGTAAACACCGGGGAGCTGTTTTTT. Its translation is CASSPRSTGVVNTGELFF. Looking up the rest from reference TRBV14 and TRBJ2-2 gives the full variable domain: EAGVTQFPSHSVIEKGQTVTLRCDPISGHDNLYWYRRVMGKEIKFLLHFVKESKQDESGMPNNRFLAERTGGTYSTLKVQPAELEDSGVYFCASSPRSTGVVNTGELFFGEGSRLTVL.

The chain recombines TRBV27 with TRBJ2-7; D gene uncertain. Between the trimmed V and J ends, which lost 5 bases and 2 bases, there was a span of 13 bases. Germline V gene sequence: CDR1 MNHEY, CDR2 SMNVEV (reference sequence). This CDR3 region has 14 residues. For the CDR3, the DNA is TGTGCCAGCAGTCATACCCAGGCGACCTACGAGCAGTACTTC. This encodes CASSHTQATYEQYF.

The rearrangement joins TRBV6-5 to TRBJ2-1, with TRBD1 as a possible D gene (6 bases). Trimming removed 4 bases from V and 7 bases from J, with 14 bases in between. There are 14 residues in the CDR3. In germline, CDR1 is MNHEY, CDR2 SVGAGI. The CDR3 DNA sequence: TGTGCCAGCAGTTTTTGGGAAACAGGGAATGAGCAGTTCTTC. As protein: CASSFWETGNEQFF.

To note about this clone: In the same sample, other DNA sequences code for this CDR3. V usage is TRBV9 and J usage is TRBJ2-5; 7 bases line up with TRBD1. Trimming at V came to 2 bases and at J to 5 bases, leaving 6 bases not matched to a gene. Looked up from germline, CDR1 is SGDLS and CDR2 is YYNGEE. The CDR3 is 14 residues long. As DNA, the CDR3 is TGTGCCAGCAGCGTGCGACAGGGCGCCGAGACCCAGTACTTC. Residues: CASSVRQGAETQYF.

V and J are TRBV28 and TRBJ1-5; D unclear. Trimming shortened V by 3 bases and J by 4 bases, and 10 bases separated the two germline ends. The germline V gene has CDR1 MDHEN and CDR2 SYDVKM. CDR3 length: 14 amino acids. The CDR3 is CASSFHAANQPQHF. CDR3 nucleotide sequence: TGTGCCAGCAGTTTCCACGCAGCGAATCAGCCCCAGCATTTT.

The rearrangement uses TRBV5-1 and TRBJ2-7; 8 bases align to TRBD2. The ends lost 5 bases at V and 3 bases at J; junction bases unmatched: 4. CDR1 SGHRS and CDR2 YFSETQ come from the germline V gene. The CDR3 sequence is 13 residues long. Here the CDR3 reads CASRQAGDYEQYF. The CDR3 DNA reads TGCGCCAGCAGACAAGCGGGAGACTACGAGCAGTACTTC. Supplemented by reference TRBV5-1 and TRBJ2-7, the full variable domain reads KAGVTQTPRYLIKTRGQQVTLSCSPISGHRSVSWYQQTPGQGLQFLFEYFSETQRNKGNFPGRFSGRQFSNSRSEMNVSTLELGDSALYLCASRQAGDYEQYFGPGTRLTVT.

The genes are TRBV5-6 and TRBJ2-4, with 8 positions matching TRBD1. The CDR3 runs to 13 residues. Germline assignment: CDR1 SGHDT and CDR2 YYEEEE. The trim removed 0 bases at V and 12 bases at J, leaving 5 bases unmatched. CDR3 coding DNA: TGTGCCAGCAGCTTGGGGGACAGGAGCGATCAGTACTTC. Amino acids: CASSLGDRSDQYF.

The V and J genes are TRBV4-3 and TRBJ2-3, with TRBD2 identical over 8 bases. J lost 0 bases, V lost 1 base, and 3 bases had no gene match. The CDR3 runs 16 residues. CDR1 LGHNA and CDR2 YSLEER come from the germline V gene. CDR3: CASSQVLAVSTDTQYF. The CDR3 nucleotides read TGCGCCAGCAGCCAAGTACTAGCGGTTAGCACAGATACGCAGTATTTT.